The 23 T cell receptor beta chains listed next were all sequenced from one sample in a study of shared clonotypes between healthy human individuals. Naive CD8 cells comprised CD45RO-negative, CCR7-positively selected cells, excluding terminally differentiated effector memory CD45RA+ cells. Measured with immunoSEQ multiplex PCR; TCRdb has only the in-frame clones, and not every one. The repertoire holds about 2 million clones, with less than 95% as singletons. The specimen was naive CD8+ T cells sorted from blood. The receptor set was obtained from a man in his late teens or twenties in good health.

V gene TRBV10-3 combines with J gene TRBJ2-1, with D unclear. The V gene's germline CDR1 is ENHRY and CDR2 SYGVKD. This CDR3 spans 14 amino acids. V was shortened by 2 bases and J by 4 bases, with 9 bases between the two germline ends. In nucleotides, the CDR3 is TGTGCCATCAGTGAGGGTGCCCTGTACAATGAGCAGTTCTTC. The encoded protein is CAISEGALYNEQFF.

The chain carries TRBV2 and TRBJ1-4; D not certain. CDR1 SNHLY and CDR2 FYNNEI come from the germline V gene. The CDR3 covers 12 residues. V was cut by 1 base and J by 8 bases, with 5 bases left in between. The CDR3: CASSEVDEKLFF. CDR3 bases: TGTGCCAGCAGTGAAGTAGACGAAAAACTGTTTTTT.

As regards this clone: The identical CDR3 is also encoded by other nucleotide sequences in the sample. CDR3 residues: CASSFGLAGGYEQYF. The DNA for the CDR3 is TGTGCCAGCAGTTTTGGGCTAGCGGGAGGGTACGAGCAGTACTTC. This chain joins TRBV27 and TRBJ2-7; 12 nucleotides line up with TRBD2. The CDR3 has 15 residues. The germline CDR1 and CDR2 sequences are MNHEY and SMNVEV (reference sequence). V lost 3 bases and J lost 4; bases outside the gene matches: 4.

The gene calls are TRBV4-2 and TRBJ2-1; D gene ambiguous. V was cut by 0 bases and J by 0 bases, with 3 bases left in between. Germline V CDR1 and CDR2: LGHNA, YNFKEQ. CDR3 length equals 14 residues. In nucleotides, the CDR3 is TGTGCCAGCAGCCAAGAAATCTCCTACAATGAGCAGTTCTTC. It specifies CASSQEISYNEQFF.

The V gene is TRBV4-3, the J gene TRBJ2-1, with D perhaps TRBD2 (7 bases). The germline V gene has CDR1 LGHNA and CDR2 YSLEER. The V and J ends lost 0 bases and 2 bases respectively, with 17 bases between them. The CDR3 has 18 residues. The CDR3 loop reads CASSQDLGEGEPYNEQFF. The DNA for the CDR3 is TGCGCCAGCAGCCAAGATTTGGGGGAGGGGGAACCCTACAATGAGCAGTTCTTC.

This chain joins TRBV5-6 and TRBJ1-1; 7 bases match TRBD1. CDR1 SGHDT and CDR2 YYEEEE come from the germline V gene. The CDR3 has 15 amino acids. Unmatched junction bases numbered 6, after V lost 4 bases and J lost 0 bases. The CDR3 reads CASSAGTAMNTEAFF. The CDR3 DNA follows: TGTGCCAGCAGCGCGGGGACAGCAATGAACACTGAAGCTTTCTTT.

CDR3 region: CASSYDFGLAWNYQHF. CDR3 DNA: TGTGCCAGCAGTTACGACTTCGGCTTGGCGTGGAATTACCAGCATTTT. The chain is built from TRBV6-6 and TRBJ1-5; D not certain. The germline V and J ends were trimmed by 2 bases and 12 bases, with 23 bases remaining between them. This CDR3 contains 16 residues. Germline-derived CDR1 and CDR2 are MNHNY and SVGAGI (reference sequence).

The J gene is TRBJ1-1, the V gene TRBV28; the match to TRBD1 covers 7 bases. Losses at the gene ends were 3 bases for V and 0 bases for J; bases not matched to a gene: 4. This CDR3 has 15 residues. The V gene's germline CDR1 is MDHEN and CDR2 SYDVKM. This chain's CDR3 is CASSLTGMLNTEAFF. CDR3 nucleotides: TGTGCCAGCAGTTTGACAGGGATGTTGAACACTGAAGCTTTCTTT.

The gene calls are TRBV28 and TRBJ1-1; TRBD1 is a possible D gene (5 bases). The CDR3 runs to 14 residues. Germline V CDR1 and CDR2: MDHEN, SYDVKM. Trimming took 10 bases from V and 0 from J, leaving 15 bases between them. As DNA, the CDR3 is TGTGCCATCAATTTAGCAGGGCTGAACACTGAAGCTTTCTTT. This gives the protein CAINLAGLNTEAFF.

The V and J genes are TRBV2 and TRBJ2-5; 11 bases line up with TRBD2. The V and J ends lost 3 bases and 3 bases, in that order; junction bases with no gene match: 6. Germline V gene lookup returns CDR1 SNHLY and CDR2 FYNNEI. The CDR3 is 16 residues long. As DNA, the CDR3 is TGTGCCAGCAGTGAGGTACTAGCGGGAGAGGAAGAGACCCAGTACTTC. The encoded protein is CASSEVLAGEEETQYF.

As for this clone: One end of the junction fails to match germline, which may point to a read error. The J gene is TRBJ2-7, the V gene TRBV6-1; 9 bases map to TRBD1. The CDR3 totals 11 residues. The germline V gene encodes CDR1 MNHNS and CDR2 SASEGT. The CDR3 DNA reads TGTGCCAGCAGTGAAGGACAGGGGGGCCTGTTC. Translation: CASSEGQGGLF.

This chain uses TRBV19 with TRBJ2-3; 13 bases are shared with TRBD2. With 5 bases clipped from V and 2 bases from J, the junction kept 7 bases outside the gene matches. Germline CDR1 reads LNHDA; CDR2 reads SQIVND (reference sequence). CDR3 size: 17 residues. As DNA, the CDR3 is TGTGCCAGTAGTGGACTAGCGGGGGAACTTTACACAGATACGCAGTATTTT. This sequence encodes CASSGLAGELYTDTQYF.

The V gene is TRBV25-1, the J gene TRBJ1-2; tentative D call: TRBD1 (6 bases). Trimming cost V 6 bases and J 2 bases, with 16 bases left between them. Germline loops: CDR1 MGHDK, CDR2 SYGVNS. This CDR3 contains 15 residues. This CDR3 is CASRGHTSQNYGYTF. For the CDR3, the DNA is TGTGCCAGCAGGGGACACACGTCGCAAAACTATGGCTACACCTTC.

V usage is TRBV5-5 and J usage is TRBJ2-7, with D perhaps matching TRBD1 (5 bases). Germline CDR1 reads SGHKS; CDR2 reads YYEKEE (reference sequence). V gave up 0 bases and J gave up 0 bases, with 7 bases separating them. CDR3 length: 14 amino acids. Here the CDR3 reads CASSLEDNSYEQYF. DNA of the CDR3: TGTGCCAGCAGCTTGGAGGACAACTCCTACGAGCAGTACTTC.

About this clone: The same CDR3 can be traced to other DNA sequences in this sample. The gene calls are TRBV29-1 and TRBJ2-1; no reliable D call. Between the trimmed V and J ends, which lost 4 bases and 2 bases, there was a span of 9 bases. The germline CDR1 and CDR2 sequences are SQVTM and ANQGSEA. This CDR3 has 13 residues. This CDR3 reads CSVVRATYNEQFF. The CDR3 DNA reads TGCAGCGTTGTACGTGCAACCTACAATGAGCAGTTCTTC.

This chain uses TRBV13 with TRBJ2-7; D uncertain. The CDR3 has 15 residues. Germline V gives CDR1 PRHDT, CDR2 FYEKMQ (reference sequence). V was trimmed by 2 bases and J by 1 base, leaving 12 bases between them. CDR3 in amino acids: CASSLRSHPSYEQYF. The CDR3 coding sequence is TGTGCCAGCAGCTTAAGGTCTCACCCATCCTACGAGCAGTACTTC.

V usage is TRBV6-1 and J usage is TRBJ2-2; D possibly corresponds to TRBD1 (5 bases). Germline assignment: CDR1 MNHNS and CDR2 SASEGT. V was clipped by 2 bases and J by 10 bases, with 14 bases between them. There are 14 residues in the CDR3. The CDR3 loop reads CASSEHRLAEELFF. DNA of the CDR3: TGTGCCAGCAGTGAACACAGGTTAGCTGAGGAGCTGTTTTTT.

The V and J genes are TRBV10-3 and TRBJ2-7; D is unclear. With 3 bases removed from V and 3 bases from J, the gap between germline ends came to 18 bases. Germline CDR1 reads ENHRY; CDR2 reads SYGVKD. The CDR3 is 16 residues long. CDR3 in amino acids: CAISDMAGQPLYEQYF. For the CDR3, the DNA is TGTGCCATCAGTGATATGGCTGGGCAGCCCCTCTACGAGCAGTACTTC.

The V gene is TRBV4-2, the J gene TRBJ2-1, with D perhaps being TRBD1 or TRBD2 (5 bases each). The germline gives CDR1 LGHNA, CDR2 YNFKEQ. Trimming shortened V by 2 bases and J by 0 bases, and 14 bases separated the two germline ends. The CDR3 covers 17 residues. The CDR3 here is CASSQFAGTDSYNEQFF. The CDR3 DNA is TGTGCCAGCAGCCAATTCGCCGGGACGGACTCCTACAATGAGCAGTTCTTC.

The rearrangement uses TRBV27 and TRBJ2-7; TRBD2 agrees at 9 bases. CDR3 length: 14 amino acids. The trim removed 5 bases at V and 3 bases at J, leaving 5 bases unmatched. Germline CDR1 MNHEY, CDR2 SMNVEV (reference sequence). CDR3 DNA: TGTGCCAGCAGTAGACTAGCGGAAGACTACGAGCAGTACTTC. It encodes CASSRLAEDYEQYF.

The chain joins TRBV6-6 to TRBJ2-1, with 8 bases identical to TRBD1. This CDR3 region has 15 residues. J gave up 6 bases and V 4 bases, and 8 bases lay outside the gene matches. CDR1 and CDR2 (germline): MNHNY, SVGAGI (reference sequence). DNA for the CDR3: TGTGCCAGCAGTTTGGCAGGGGGCGCGGGCAATGAGCAGTTCTTC. Its translation is CASSLAGGAGNEQFF.

This chain joins TRBV19 and TRBJ2-3; TRBD2 aligns across 7 bases. Per germline, CDR1 LNHDA and CDR2 SQIVND (reference sequence). The CDR3 is 16 residues long. The trim removed 2 bases at V and 1 base at J, leaving 6 bases unmatched. The CDR3 DNA reads as TGTGCCAGTAGTATAAGGAGCGGGGTGCGCACAGATACGCAGTATTTT. This codes for CASSIRSGVRTDTQYF.

The chain joins TRBV7-9 to TRBJ2-3; D gene uncertain. Germline V lookup: CDR1 SEHNR, CDR2 FQNEAQ (reference sequence). The V end lost 3 bases, the J end lost 2 bases, and 9 bases lay between the germline ends. The CDR3 loop spans 14 amino acids. The CDR3 sequence is CASSLLDSTDTQYF. The CDR3 DNA sequence: TGTGCCAGCAGCTTGCTAGACTCCACAGATACGCAGTATTTT.